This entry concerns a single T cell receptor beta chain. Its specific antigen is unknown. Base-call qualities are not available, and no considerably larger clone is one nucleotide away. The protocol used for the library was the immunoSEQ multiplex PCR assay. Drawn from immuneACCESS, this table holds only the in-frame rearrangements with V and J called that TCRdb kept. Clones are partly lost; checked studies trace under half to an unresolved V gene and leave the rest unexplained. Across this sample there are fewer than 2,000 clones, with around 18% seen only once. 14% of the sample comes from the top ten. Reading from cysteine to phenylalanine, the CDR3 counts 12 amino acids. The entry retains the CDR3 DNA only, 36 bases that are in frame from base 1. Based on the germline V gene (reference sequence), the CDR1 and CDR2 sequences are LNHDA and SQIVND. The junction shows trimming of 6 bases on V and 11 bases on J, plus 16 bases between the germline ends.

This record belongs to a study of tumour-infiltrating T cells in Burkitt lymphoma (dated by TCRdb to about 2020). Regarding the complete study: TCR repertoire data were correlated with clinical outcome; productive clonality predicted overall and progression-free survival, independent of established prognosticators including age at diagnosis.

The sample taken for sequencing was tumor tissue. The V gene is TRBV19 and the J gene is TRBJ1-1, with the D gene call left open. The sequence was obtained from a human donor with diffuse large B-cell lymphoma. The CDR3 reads CASSPQSPGAFF. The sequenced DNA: TGTGCCAGTAGCCCTCAAAGTCCCGGGGCTTTCTTT.